The subject of this entry is one T cell receptor beta chain. Its antigen is unknown. It was with 60 Vbeta and 13 Jbeta primers that the PCR ran. The protocol was immunoSEQ multiplex PCR, while the TCRdb copy is restricted to in-frame clones and leaves out a portion. This table lists tens of thousands of clones. The sample comes from a study of cytomegalovirus exposure and HLA in healthy donors. Study observations and caveats: Earlier analysis looked at TCR beta V segments, and most were productive about 90% or about 30% of the time. Later on, analysis showed that most CMV-associated TCR beta chains appeared to be HLA-restricted.

CDR1 and CDR2 from the germline V gene are MNHNS and SASEGT. The CDR3 contains 19 residues. V was pared by 4 bases and J by 0 bases, with 19 bases between. This sequence joins TRBV6-1 and TRBJ2-6, with D perhaps TRBD2 (6 bases). Sequenced sample: PBMCs. The clonotype comes from a female donor in good health and CMV-seropositive. In DNA, the CDR3 is TGTGCCAGCAGTGGATCAGAGCGGGTCCTGCCCTCTGGGGCCAACGTCCTGACTTTC. It yields the protein CASSGSERVLPSGANVLTF.